The 11 T cell receptor beta chains below all came from one sample that was sequenced in a study of blood T cell repertoires in COVID-19 (dated by TCRdb to the early 2020s). The library relied on the immunoSEQ multiplex PCR assay. TCRdb's version of the immuneACCESS table is confined to in-frame rearrangements and falls short of the full clone set. An unresolved V gene accounts for under half of the shortfall where checked; the remainder is of unknown origin. Counted in this sample were about 74,000 clones; 90% of them appeared once. The ten most abundant clones make up 1.5% of the sample. The sequenced sample was peripheral blood. The receptors were sampled from a man aged 45-65 years with acute or convalescent COVID-19.

The chain links TRBV21-1 to TRBJ2-3; the D call in the table, TRBD1, was not verified against the DNA. TRBV21-1 is described as a pseudogene. The CDR3 loop spans 18 amino acids. CDR3 loop: CASSVTPEEDRGTDTQYF. The CDR3 coding sequence is TGTGCCAGCAGCGTCACCCCCGAGGAGGACAGGGGCACAGATACGCAGTATTTT.

The V call is TRBV5-4, the J call TRBJ2-5, with D possibly TRBD1 on 6 matching bases. The CDR3 is made up of 15 amino acids. V was trimmed by 4 bases and J by 1 base, leaving 14 bases between them. Germline V CDR1 and CDR2: SGHNT, YYREEE (reference sequence). CDR3 amino acids: CASSQGPSAQETQYF. The CDR3 DNA reads TGTGCCAGCAGCCAGGGGCCAAGCGCCCAAGAGACCCAGTACTTC.

The genes are TRBV6-1 and TRBJ1-5, with a weak D call TRBD1 (6 bases). In germline, CDR1 is MNHNS, CDR2 SASEGT. V lost 1 base to trimming and J lost 1 base, with 14 bases between them. The CDR3 loop spans 17 amino acids. The CDR3 reads CASSEERGLASNQPQHF. In nucleotides, the CDR3 is TGTGCCAGCAGTGAAGAGCGGGGGCTAGCAAGCAATCAGCCCCAGCATTTT.

CDR3 nucleotide sequence: TGTGCCAGCTCACCCCAGGTGGGAGTTGGGACAGGGTACAATGAGCAGTTCTTC. Translation gives CASSPQVGVGTGYNEQFF. The chain employs TRBV18 and TRBJ2-1; 9 bases match TRBD1. CDR3 length: 18 amino acids. Germline V gene lookup returns CDR1 KGHSH and CDR2 LQKENI. After removal of 3 bases from V and 4 bases from J, the junction contained 13 bases not matched to a gene.

The chain joins TRBV4-1 to TRBJ1-1, with 7 bases matching TRBD1. The ends lost 0 bases at V and 1 base at J; junction bases unmatched: 5. Germline CDR1 reads MGHRA; CDR2 reads YSYEKL. The CDR3 is made up of 16 amino acids. This CDR3 reads CASSQEGGGWNTEAFF. CDR3 in DNA: TGCGCCAGCAGCCAAGAAGGGGGCGGGTGGAACACTGAAGCTTTCTTT.

This sequence joins TRBV25-1 and TRBJ1-2, with a weak D call TRBD1 (5 bases). V lost 6 bases and J lost 7, with 21 bases in between. CDR3 length: 15 residues. In germline, CDR1 is MGHDK, CDR2 SYGVNS. The CDR3 loop is CASRETGTGDGGYTF. The CDR3 coding sequence is TGTGCCAGCAGGGAAACCGGGACGGGAGACGGTGGCTACACCTTC.

The genes are TRBV6-5 and TRBJ1-5, with unresolved D. This CDR3 comprises 12 residues. The germline V gene encodes CDR1 MNHEY and CDR2 SVGAGI. Trimming left V 6 bases short and J 4 bases short, with 7 bases between. The CDR3 reads CASRQANQPQHF. The CDR3 DNA is TGTGCCAGCAGGCAAGCTAATCAGCCCCAGCATTTT.

V and J are TRBV3-1 (or the pseudogene TRBV3-2) and TRBJ1-2; 8 bases line up with TRBD1. This CDR3 comprises 13 residues. J was trimmed by 5 bases and V by 10 bases; bases with no gene match: 9. Germline assignment: CDR1 LGHDT and CDR2 YNNKEL (reference sequence). The CDR3 is CAINGQGGYGYTF. The DNA for the CDR3 is TGTGCCATTAACGGACAGGGAGGGTATGGCTACACCTTC.

The V and J genes are TRBV3-1 (or the pseudogene TRBV3-2) and TRBJ2-2; 11 nucleotides line up with TRBD2. Per the germline V gene, CDR1 is LGHDT and CDR2 is YNNKEL (reference sequence). This CDR3 region has 21 residues. V gave up 6 bases and J gave up 0 bases; unmatched junction bases: 18. The DNA of the CDR3 is TGTGCCAGCAGTCGGGGGGAGCGACTAGCGGGGCGCTATACGAACACCGGGGAGCTGTTTTTT. This translates into CASSRGERLAGRYTNTGELFF.

In its sample, this clone was seen once. This rearrangement joins TRBV7-9 to TRBJ2-7; D remains unclear. The V gene lost 5 bases and the J gene lost 6 bases, with 17 bases spanning the gap. Germline CDR1 and CDR2: SEHNR and FQNEAQ (reference sequence). This CDR3 is 14 amino acids long. For the CDR3, the DNA is TGTGCCAGCAGCCCATCTAGTTACCAACCCGAGCAGTACTTC. It codes for CASSPSSYQPEQYF.

The CDR3 nucleotides are TGTGCCACCAGCAGAGTCCCCGGCGCCGGGAGTGAGACCCAGTACTTC. This sequence encodes CATSRVPGAGSETQYF. The V and J genes are TRBV15 and TRBJ2-5, with a tentative D call TRBD2 (6 bases). Germline CDR1 and CDR2: LNHNV and YYDKDF (reference sequence). The CDR3 length is 16 residues. The V gene lost 1 base and the J gene lost 5 bases, with 17 bases spanning the gap.